One sample yielded the 15 T cell receptor beta chains listed below, sequenced in a study of molecular identifiers for immune sequencing clone quantification. TCRdb passed the PCR reads through MiXCR, listing each CDR3 protein once. The sample consists of about half a million distinct CDR3 sequences, 20% to 25% of them appearing once. Sequenced: naive CD8+ T cells from blood, with Jurkat cell RNA spiked in. Specified subset: FACS-sorted CD8+CD4-CCR7+CD45RA+ naive T cells. Receptor source: a human donor in good health. Some libraries in this study had Jurkat cell RNA spiked in.

This clonotype came up many times. The V and J genes are TRBV7-9 and TRBJ2-3, with TRBD2 matching 7 bases. This CDR3 region has 13 residues. Germline assignment: CDR1 SEHNR and CDR2 FQNEAQ (reference sequence). The V segment lost 4 bases and the J segment 6 bases; nucleotides outside the gene matches: 4. The CDR3 protein is CASSSRTSDTQYF. The CDR3 region has the DNA TGTGCCAGCAGCTCACGGACTAGTGATACGCAGTATTTT.

Many counts were recorded for this clonotype. The V call is TRBV12-3 or TRBV12-4, the J call TRBJ1-1, with a tentative D call TRBD1 (5 bases). The CDR3 is 13 amino acids. Trimming pared 6 bases from V and 4 bases from J, leaving 12 bases between. Here the CDR3 DNA reads TGTGCCAGCAGCTGGGTAGGGGCCACTGAAGCTTTCTTT. Its protein product is CASSWVGATEAFF.

As to this clonotype: Given a much more abundant clone one base away, this may be a read error. The chain uses TRBV27 and TRBJ2-5, with a tentative D call TRBD1 (5 bases). CDR1 is MNHEY, CDR2 SMNVEV, per germline (reference sequence). The CDR3 spans 15 residues. CDR3 DNA: TGTGCCAGCAGTTTACAGGGTGGGGTCCAAGAGGCCCAGTACTTC. Its protein is CASSLQGGVQEAQYF.

This clonotype was detected only a few times. This chain connects TRBV28 to TRBJ1-1; D is undetermined. V was cut by 2 bases and J by 0 bases, with 7 bases left in between. The germline CDR1 and CDR2 sequences are MDHEN and SYDVKM. The CDR3 loop spans 14 amino acids. The CDR3 protein is CASSLIQMNTEAFF. The CDR3 nucleotides are TGTGCCAGCAGTTTAATACAGATGAACACTGAAGCTTTCTTT.

V gene TRBV30 combines with J gene TRBJ1-1; D may be TRBD1 (6 bases). CDR1 and CDR2 (germline): GTSNPN, SVGIG (reference sequence). V was trimmed by 7 bases and J by 7 bases, leaving 10 bases between them. CDR3 length equals 10 residues. CDR3 residues: CAFGTYEAFF. The CDR3 DNA is TGTGCCTTCGGGACATATGAAGCTTTCTTT. Drawing the rest from reference TRBV30 and TRBJ1-1, the complete variable domain is SQTIHQWPATLVQPVGSPLSLECTVEGTSNPNLYWYRQAAGRGLQLLFYSVGIGQISSEVPQNLSASRPQDRQFILSSKKLLLSDSGFYLCAFGTYEAFFGQGTRLTVV.

The chain combines TRBV9 with TRBJ1-3; D ambiguous. There are 15 residues in the CDR3. V dropped 7 bases and J dropped 2 bases, with 16 bases sitting between them. Germline V gene data show CDR1 as SGDLS and CDR2 as YYNGEE. In DNA, the CDR3 is TGTGCCAGCTCCCTACAGCCTTTCCCTGGAAACACCATATATTTT. This gives the protein CASSLQPFPGNTIYF. The full variable domain, rest sourced from reference TRBV9 and TRBJ1-3, is DSGVTQTPKHLITATGQRVTLRCSPRSGDLSVYWYQQSLDQGLQFLIQYYNGEERAKGNILERFSAQQFPDLHSELNLSSLELGDSALYFCASSLQPFPGNTIYFGEGSWLTVV.

The chain joins TRBV5-4 to TRBJ2-1; 7 bases map to TRBD2. Germline CDR1 SGHNT, CDR2 YYREEE (reference sequence). Trimming cost V 3 bases and J 8 bases; bases outside gene matches: 11. The CDR3 is 15 residues long. DNA for the CDR3: TGTGCCAGCAGCTGGGGACCGGGGGGAAGGGATGAGCAGTTCTTC. It specifies CASSWGPGGRDEQFF.

In its sample, this clonotype was seen many times. This chain connects TRBV5-1 to TRBJ2-7, with D tentatively TRBD2 (6 bases). Trimming took 0 bases from V and 2 from J, leaving 9 bases between them. Germline V gene sequence: CDR1 SGHRS, CDR2 YFSETQ. CDR3 length: 14 amino acids. The CDR3 DNA reads as TGCGCCAGCAGCTTGGCCTGGGGGGCCTACGAGCAGTACTTC. Amino acids: CASSLAWGAYEQYF. The whole variable domain, remainder taken from reference TRBV5-1 and TRBJ2-7, is KAGVTQTPRYLIKTRGQQVTLSCSPISGHRSVSWYQQTPGQGLQFLFEYFSETQRNKGNFPGRFSGRQFSNSRSEMNVSTLELGDSALYLCASSLAWGAYEQYFGPGTRLTVT.

This clonotype was counted a few times. The chain combines TRBV20-1 with TRBJ2-2; 7 bases agree with TRBD1. The trim removed 0 bases at V and 1 base at J, leaving 5 bases unmatched. This CDR3 has 16 amino acids. CDR1 DFQATT and CDR2 SNEGSKA come from the germline V gene (reference sequence). In DNA, the CDR3 is TGCAGTGCTAGAGATAAGACAGGGAAGAACACCGGGGAGCTGTTTTTT. Protein sequence: CSARDKTGKNTGELFF.

This clonotype was counted ten times or more. This chain links TRBV30 with TRBJ2-3; D gene ambiguous. The CDR3 has 14 amino acids. Germline V gives CDR1 GTSNPN, CDR2 SVGIG (reference sequence). Trimming took 0 bases from V and 0 from J, leaving 7 bases between them. This CDR3 reads CAWSVLASTDTQYF. The CDR3 region has the DNA TGTGCCTGGAGTGTCCTCGCTAGCACAGATACGCAGTATTTT.

The chain has TRBV15 and TRBJ2-5; perhaps TRBD2 as D (6 bases). V was cut by 3 bases and J by 7 bases, with 21 bases left in between. The CDR3 length is 16 residues. Germline V gene lookup returns CDR1 LNHNV and CDR2 YYDKDF (reference sequence). This chain's CDR3 is CATSSEGSLAEGTQYF. The CDR3 nucleotides read TGTGCCACCAGCAGTGAGGGCAGTTTAGCGGAAGGGACCCAGTACTTC.

This clonotype was counted only a few times. This chain uses TRBV20-1 with TRBJ1-1; D is unclear. Germline CDR1 reads DFQATT; CDR2 reads SNEGSKA (reference sequence). With 7 bases removed from V and 1 base from J, the gap between germline ends came to 10 bases. This CDR3 region has 12 residues. The CDR3 loop reads CSGKPENTEAFF. Written as DNA, the CDR3 is TGCAGTGGGAAACCAGAGAACACTGAAGCTTTCTTT.

This clonotype was seen a handful of times. V usage is TRBV15 and J usage is TRBJ2-5; D ambiguous. CDR1 and CDR2 from the germline V gene are LNHNV and YYDKDF (reference sequence). This CDR3 is 13 amino acids long. The V and J ends lost 8 bases and 0 bases respectively, with 10 bases between them. CDR3 amino acids: CATGLVDQETQYF. CDR3 bases: TGTGCCACCGGGCTGGTGGACCAAGAGACCCAGTACTTC.

Comments on this clonotype: A much larger clone differs by one base, so this may be a read error. The chain links TRBV11-2 to TRBJ2-3; weak D call: TRBD1 (5 bases). This CDR3 region has 16 residues. V lost 2 bases and J 4 bases, leaving 16 bases between the germline ends. CDR1 SGHAT and CDR2 FQNNGV come from the germline V gene. CDR3 sequence: CASSLPIELGADTQYF. CDR3 sequence (DNA): TGTGCCAGCAGCTTACCCATAGAGCTAGGGGCAGATACGCAGTATTTT.

On this clonotype itself: One base away lies a much larger clone, so this may be a sequencing read error. This rearrangement joins TRBV10-3 to TRBJ1-1; the D is unclear. This CDR3 has 12 residues. Germline CDR1 reads ENHRY; CDR2 reads SYGVKD. Here the CDR3 DNA reads TGTGCCATCAGTACAGAGAACACTGGAGCTTTCTTT. Amino acids: CAISTENTGAFF.